This T cell receptor (beta chain) was recorded in a study of PD-1 blockade in classical Hodgkin lymphoma. Study-level information: Every 2 weeks, patients had 3 mg/kg nivolumab intravenously.

This CDR3 region has 14 residues. Germline V gene data show CDR1 as MNHEY and CDR2 as SVGAGI. Trimming stripped 6 bases from V and 4 bases from J, with 13 bases between. TCRdb's table, derived via immunoSEQ multiplex PCR, lists solely in-frame clones and lacks some. The table shows some 150,000 clones, with around four fifths occurring only once. No patient escaped relapse after autologous stem cell transplantation, and brentuximab vedotin exposure varied. The chain employs TRBV6-5 and TRBJ1-5; maybe TRBD1 (6 bases). This clonotype originated in a human donor with classical Hodgkin lymphoma. Material: peripheral blood mononuclear cells (PBMCs), obtained before the second cycle of nivolumab. The CDR3 is CASRGGGRNQPQHF. The CDR3 DNA reads TGTGCCAGCAGAGGAGGGGGGCGGAATCAGCCCCAGCATTTT.